Listed below are T cell receptor beta chains from one sample, sequenced in a study of T cell responses to AZD1222 COVID-19 vaccine. Using immunoSEQ multiplex PCR, the repertoire was profiled, and TCRdb retains in-frame clones only, with some absent. The sample contains fewer than 150,000 clones, 89% of which appear only once. Here the sequenced sample was peripheral blood, taken 28 days after the second AZD1222 dose. Receptors originate from an adult who received the AZD1222 COVID-19 vaccine. Each CDR3 is given without its conserved first and last residue.

>TRBV5-4
ASSLAADSGNTIY
>TRBV18
ASSPQSGGRYNEQF
>TRBV29-1
SVEPGRQWVGYT
>TRBV7-2
ASSGLAGGGGELF
>TRBV7-6
ASSLGSGLENGEQY
>TRBV15
ATSRDVGVQPQH
>TRBV6-4
ASSDLGGNRGDTEAF
>TRBV29-1
SAGTGDYGYT
>TRBV3-1/TRBV3-2
ASSQFTGGYEQY
>TRBV5-1
ASSLGIPTDTQY
>TRBV3-1/TRBV3-2
ASSQEHPGYYNSPLH
>TRBV6-6
ASSRLAGNEQF
>TRBV7-9
ASSYTGTEPFMNYGYT
>TRBV21-1
ASRTHADFRGTEAF
>TRBV30
AWTSAYEQY
>TRBV7-2
ASSFPGQEAYEQY
>TRBV6-5
ASRYGGSSYEQY
>TRBV30
AWREIGELF
>TRBV6-6
ASSYSDRLYGYT
>TRBV5-6
ASSSAGNYEQY
>TRBV7-2
ASSLGLSNQPQH
>TRBV19
ASSVRTGSGQPQH
>TRBV7-6
ASTRGRENTGELF
>TRBV27
ASSLKVTGYEQY
>TRBV30
ASDLGSNYGYT
>TRBV6-1
ASSDVGGGQPWLQY
>TRBV6-5
ASRPGLSGNTIY
>TRBV11-2
ASSLAPRDYNSPLH
>TRBV9
ASSVGAGSYGYT
>TRBV7-2
ASSLGDRGHTQY
>TRBV18
ASSPADASSYEQY
>TRBV7-2
ASSQQVLKGYT
>TRBV3-1/TRBV3-2
ASSQQGFSNYGYT
>TRBV12-5
ASGLASGRARLF
>TRBV29-1
SVTRDREGYT
>TRBV6-5
ASRGLGVYQETQY
>TRBV5-6
ASSLLQDRLHVSNQPQH
>TRBV6-5
ASSYSLAGSYEQY
>TRBV19
ASSEGARTEAF